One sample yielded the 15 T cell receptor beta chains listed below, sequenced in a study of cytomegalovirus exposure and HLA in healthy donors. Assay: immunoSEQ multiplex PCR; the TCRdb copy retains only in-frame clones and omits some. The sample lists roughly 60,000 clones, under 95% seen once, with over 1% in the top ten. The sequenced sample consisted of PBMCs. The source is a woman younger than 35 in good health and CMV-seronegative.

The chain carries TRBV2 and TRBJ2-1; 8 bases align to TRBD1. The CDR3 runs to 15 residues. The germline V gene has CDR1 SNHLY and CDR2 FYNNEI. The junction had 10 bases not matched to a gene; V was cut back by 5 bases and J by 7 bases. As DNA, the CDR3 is TGTGCCAGCAGTTATGACAGGGGAGCTGGAAATGAGCAGTTCTTC. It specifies CASSYDRGAGNEQFF. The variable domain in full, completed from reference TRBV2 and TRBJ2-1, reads EPEVTQTPSHQVTQMGQEVILRCVPISNHLYFYWYRQILGQKVEFLVSFYNNEISEKSEIFDDQFSVERPDGSNFTLKIRSTKLEDSAMYFCASSYDRGAGNEQFFGPGTRLTVL.

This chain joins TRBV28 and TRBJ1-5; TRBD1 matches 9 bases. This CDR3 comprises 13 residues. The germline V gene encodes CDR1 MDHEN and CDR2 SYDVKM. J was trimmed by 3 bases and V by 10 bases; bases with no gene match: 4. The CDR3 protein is CATRQGVNQPQHF. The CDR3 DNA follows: TGTGCCACCAGACAGGGGGTCAATCAGCCCCAGCATTTT.

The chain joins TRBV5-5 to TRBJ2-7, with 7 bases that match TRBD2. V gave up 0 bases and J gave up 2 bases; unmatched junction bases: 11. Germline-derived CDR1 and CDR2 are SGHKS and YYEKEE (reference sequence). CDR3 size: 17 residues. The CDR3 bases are TGTGCCAGCAGCTTGGCGGGAGGCCCTCGAAGGACCTACGAGCAGTACTTC. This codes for CASSLAGGPRRTYEQYF. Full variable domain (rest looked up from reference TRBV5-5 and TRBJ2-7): DAGVTQSPTHLIKTRGQQVTLRCSPISGHKSVSWYQQVLGQGPQFIFQYYEKEERGRGNFPDRFSARQFPNYSSELNVNALLLGDSALYLCASSLAGGPRRTYEQYFGPGTRLTVT.

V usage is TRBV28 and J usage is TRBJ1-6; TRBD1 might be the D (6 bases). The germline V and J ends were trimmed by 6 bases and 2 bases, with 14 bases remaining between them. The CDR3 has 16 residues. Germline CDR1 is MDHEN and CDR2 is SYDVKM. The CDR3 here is CASRTTGGPYNSPLHF. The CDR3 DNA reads TGTGCCAGCAGGACGACAGGAGGACCCTATAATTCACCCCTCCACTTT.

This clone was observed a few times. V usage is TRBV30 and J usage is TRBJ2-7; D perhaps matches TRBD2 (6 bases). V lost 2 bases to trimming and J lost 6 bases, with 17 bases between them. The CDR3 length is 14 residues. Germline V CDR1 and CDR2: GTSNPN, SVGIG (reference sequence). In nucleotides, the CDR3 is TGTGCCTGGAGTATTGGCGGGACGAGCTTCGAGCAGTACTTC. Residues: CAWSIGGTSFEQYF.

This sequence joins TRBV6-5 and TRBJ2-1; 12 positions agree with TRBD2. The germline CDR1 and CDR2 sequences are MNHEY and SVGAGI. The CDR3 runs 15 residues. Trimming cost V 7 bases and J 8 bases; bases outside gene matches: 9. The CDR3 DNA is TGTGCCAGCACCCCACCGACTAGCGGGAGCCATGAGCAGTTCTTC. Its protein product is CASTPPTSGSHEQFF.

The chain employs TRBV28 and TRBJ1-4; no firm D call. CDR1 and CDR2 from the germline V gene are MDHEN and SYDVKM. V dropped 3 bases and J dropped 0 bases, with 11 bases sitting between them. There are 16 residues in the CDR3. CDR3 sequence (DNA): TGTGCCAGCAGTTTCGTGACGGCGGCAACTAATGAAAAACTGTTTTTT. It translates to CASSFVTAATNEKLFF.

CDR3 amino acids: CASTTGDRERNGYTF. The CDR3, as DNA: TGTGCCAGCACCACCGGGGACAGGGAAAGGAATGGCTACACCTTC. This sequence joins TRBV28 and TRBJ1-2; TRBD1 aligns across 9 bases. V shed 7 bases and J 6 bases; nucleotides not matched to a gene: 12. Germline V gene lookup returns CDR1 MDHEN and CDR2 SYDVKM. There are 15 residues in the CDR3.

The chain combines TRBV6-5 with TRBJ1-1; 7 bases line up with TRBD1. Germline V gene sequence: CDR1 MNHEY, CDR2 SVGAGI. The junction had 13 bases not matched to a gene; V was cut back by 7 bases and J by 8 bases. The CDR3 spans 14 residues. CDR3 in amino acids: CASTPRGRTGEAFF. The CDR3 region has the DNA TGTGCCAGCACTCCACGGGGTCGGACAGGAGAAGCTTTCTTT.

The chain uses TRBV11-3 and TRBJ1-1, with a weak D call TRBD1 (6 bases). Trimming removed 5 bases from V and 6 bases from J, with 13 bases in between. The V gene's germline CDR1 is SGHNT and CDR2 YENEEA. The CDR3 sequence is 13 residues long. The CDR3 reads CASSAGDRSEAFF. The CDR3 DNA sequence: TGTGCCAGCAGCGCAGGGGATAGGTCTGAAGCTTTCTTT.

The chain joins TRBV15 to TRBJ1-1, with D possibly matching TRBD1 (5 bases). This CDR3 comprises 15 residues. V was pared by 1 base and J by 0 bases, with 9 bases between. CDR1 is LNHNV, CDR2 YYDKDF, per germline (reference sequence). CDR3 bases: TGTGCCACCAGCAGAGCAGGGTCCATGAACACTGAAGCTTTCTTT. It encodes CATSRAGSMNTEAFF.

The CDR3 sequence: CATAGNREPINYGYTF. The DNA of the CDR3 is TGTGCTACAGCCGGGAACAGGGAACCCATTAACTATGGCTACACCTTC. This chain links TRBV28 with TRBJ1-2; D might be TRBD1 (6 bases). Germline CDR1 and CDR2: MDHEN and SYDVKM. The CDR3 sequence is 16 residues long.

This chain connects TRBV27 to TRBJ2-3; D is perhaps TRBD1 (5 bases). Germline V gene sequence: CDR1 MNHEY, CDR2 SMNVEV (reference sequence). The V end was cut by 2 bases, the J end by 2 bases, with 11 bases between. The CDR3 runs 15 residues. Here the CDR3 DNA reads TGTGCCAGCAGTTTAGGTCAGGGCCCCACAGATACGCAGTATTTT. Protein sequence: CASSLGQGPTDTQYF.

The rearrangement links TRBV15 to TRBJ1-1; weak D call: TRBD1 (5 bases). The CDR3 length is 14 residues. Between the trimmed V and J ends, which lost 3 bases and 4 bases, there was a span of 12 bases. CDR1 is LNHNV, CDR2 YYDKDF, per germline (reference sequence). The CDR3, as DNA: TGTGCCACCAGCAGCGCTGGGGGGTCCACTGAAGCTTTCTTT. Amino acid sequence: CATSSAGGSTEAFF.

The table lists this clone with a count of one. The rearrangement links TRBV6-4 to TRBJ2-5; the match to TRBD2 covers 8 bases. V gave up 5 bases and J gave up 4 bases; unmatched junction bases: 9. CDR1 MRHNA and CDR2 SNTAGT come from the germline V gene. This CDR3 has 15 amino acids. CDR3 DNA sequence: TGTGCCAGCAGTCCCCTGGCGGGAGGAGTAGAGACCCAGTACTTC. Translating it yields CASSPLAGGVETQYF.